The next 10 T cell receptor beta chains were all read from a single sample in a study of T cell repertoires in aging, cancer and after chemotherapy. Amplification of TCR beta used genomic DNA extracted from peripheral blood. Rearranged V-D-J TRB sequences were amplified with a mixed TRB-A/B primer pool. From the multiplex PCR reads, TCRdb called clonotypes with MiXCR, one entry per CDR3 protein. The sample contains about 11,000 distinct CDR3 sequences, 25% to 30% of which appear only once. The sample was blood. These receptors all stem from a human donor in good health.

This clonotype was detected a few times. V is TRBV27 and J is TRBJ1-2, with 7 bases that match TRBD1. Per germline, CDR1 MNHEY and CDR2 SMNVEV (reference sequence). V lost 6 bases, J lost 5 bases, and 18 bases stayed unmatched. The CDR3 runs 17 residues. CDR3 region: CASRQFGPQAGGYGYTF. CDR3 in DNA: TGTGCCAGCAGACAATTCGGTCCCCAGGCAGGGGGGTATGGCTACACCTTC.

V usage is TRBV6-2 or TRBV6-3 and J usage is TRBJ1-5; D uncertain. Trimming removed 2 bases at V and 3 bases at J, with 8 bases between. This CDR3 spans 14 amino acids. CDR1 and CDR2 (germline): MNHEY, SVGEGT. CDR3 DNA: TGTGCCAGCAGTTACCTGGCCTCCAATCAGCCCCAGCATTTT. Its translation: CASSYLASNQPQHF.

This clonotype occurred a few times. The J gene is TRBJ2-7, the V gene TRBV7-3; the match to TRBD2 covers 8 bases. V gave up 4 bases and J gave up 7 bases; unmatched junction bases: 9. The CDR3 runs to 14 residues. Per germline, CDR1 SGHTA and CDR2 FQGTGA. CDR3 sequence (DNA): TGTGCCAGCAGCTCTTACGGGGGGGCAGATGAGCAGTACTTC. The encoded protein is CASSSYGGADEQYF. Based on the CDR3 plus reference TRBV7-3 and TRBJ2-7, the full variable domain is GAGVSQTPSNKVTEKGKYVELRCDPISGHTALYWYRQSLGQGPEFLIYFQGTGAADDSGLPNDRFFAVRPEGSVSTLKIQRTERGDSAVYLCASSSYGGADEQYFGPGTRLTVT.

The sample holds a few counts of this clonotype. The genes are TRBV27 and TRBJ2-1; no definite D call. Germline V gene lookup returns CDR1 MNHEY and CDR2 SMNVEV (reference sequence). CDR3 length: 15 residues. V gave up 7 bases and J gave up 0 bases, with 13 bases separating them. CDR3 loop: CASNPRRDSYNEQFF. For the CDR3, the DNA is TGTGCCAGCAATCCGCGCCGAGACTCCTACAATGAGCAGTTCTTC.

A few counts support this clonotype. The CDR3: CASSRTPPGNTEAFF. CDR3 bases: TGTGCCAGCTCACGAACCCCCCCTGGGAACACTGAAGCTTTCTTT. The J gene is TRBJ1-1, the V gene TRBV18; no reliable D call. The germline V gene has CDR1 KGHSH and CDR2 LQKENI. V was pared by 4 bases and J by 1 base, with 13 bases between. The CDR3 contains 15 residues.

The gene calls are TRBV11-2 and TRBJ2-4; D possibly matches TRBD1 or TRBD2 (5 bases each). The CDR3 has 12 amino acids. Trimming shortened V by 8 bases and J by 5 bases, and 10 bases separated the two germline ends. Germline V lookup: CDR1 SGHAT, CDR2 FQNNGV. CDR3 nucleotide sequence: TGTGCCAGCGAAGGGACCCAAAACATTCAGTACTTC. Amino acids: CASEGTQNIQYF.

Worth noting for this clonotype: Its ends do not fully match the called genes, so a read error is possible. This sequence joins TRBV29-1 and TRBJ2-5; D remains unclear. From germline, CDR1 is SQVTM and CDR2 ANQGSEA. The length of the CDR3 is 12 residues. For the CDR3, the DNA is TGCAGCGTGGAAGCACTAAAAGAGACCCAGTACTTC. Amino acids: CSVEALKETQYF.

This sequence joins TRBV19 and TRBJ1-4, with TRBD1 identical over 10 bases. This CDR3 comprises 16 residues. In germline, CDR1 is LNHDA, CDR2 SQIVND (reference sequence). Trimming took 4 bases from V and 5 from J; bases not matched to a gene: 7. The CDR3 bases are TGTGCCAGTAGTAGGAGACAGGGGGCAAAAAATGAAAAACTGTTTTTT. This encodes CASSRRQGAKNEKLFF.

This chain uses TRBV11-1 with TRBJ1-1, with unresolved D. This CDR3 has 14 amino acids. V dropped 2 bases and J dropped 1 base, with 8 bases sitting between them. Germline V gene sequence: CDR1 SGHAT, CDR2 FQDESV (reference sequence). CDR3: CASSLSQKNTEAFF. In nucleotides, the CDR3 is TGTGCCAGCAGCTTATCGCAGAAGAACACTGAAGCTTTCTTT.

The sample holds a few counts of this clonotype. The chain recombines TRBV20-1 with TRBJ2-7, with 11 positions matching TRBD2. The V gene end was trimmed by 2 bases and the J gene end by 1 base; junction bases not matched to a gene: 1. Germline CDR1 and CDR2: DFQATT and SNEGSKA (reference sequence). The CDR3 totals 14 residues. This chain's CDR3 is CSARLAGGSYEQYF. The CDR3 nucleotides read TGCAGTGCTAGACTAGCGGGAGGATCCTACGAGCAGTACTTC.